This T cell receptor beta chain was recorded in a study of cytomegalovirus exposure and HLA in healthy donors. Both 60 Vbeta primers and 13 Jbeta primers went into the PCR. Sequencing was performed with immunoSEQ multiplex PCR; in TCRdb, only in-frame clones are kept and a portion is missing. The table has fewer than 200,000 clones, approximately 82% seen once. CDR1 LNHDA and CDR2 SQIVND come from the germline V gene (reference sequence). V lost 5 bases and J lost 7; bases outside the gene matches: 11. The CDR3 runs 15 residues. The chain employs TRBV19 and TRBJ1-5; TRBD1 agrees at 7 bases. The sample taken for sequencing was PBMCs. The clonotype originates from a man between 40 and 49 years old in good health and CMV-seropositive. The CDR3 spells CASSGTDRLGQPQHF. The DNA for the CDR3 is TGTGCCAGTAGTGGGACAGACCGATTAGGGCAGCCCCAGCATTTT.